This TCR beta chain emerged from a study of cytomegalovirus exposure and HLA in healthy donors. Study-level points and caveats: Exclusion as indistinguishable affected some V segments, including TRBV6-2 and TRBV6-3. In a later analysis, TCR beta V- and J-gene trimming showed a link to a missense DCLRE1C variant. Some TCR beta chains (roughly 160 of them) were listed as cytomegalovirus-associated.

PCR involved 60 Vbeta and 13 Jbeta primers. In the original workflow: Roughly 73 million unique TCR beta chains, about 11 million of them shared, were counted by a later analysis. Clones were read by immunoSEQ multiplex PCR, and TCRdb kept only the in-frame ones, dropping some. Clone size and the V and J calls come from that table; the DNA yielded D and trimming. The sample carries 110,000 to 150,000 clones, around three quarters recorded once. The CDR3 spans 14 residues. CDR1 is MDHEN and CDR2 is SYDVKM in the germline V gene. V was pared by 7 bases and J by 4 bases, with 14 bases between. Worth noting for this clone: Antigen unknown.

The chain couples TRBV28 to TRBJ1-3; D might be TRBD1 (6 bases). The clonotype was recovered from a young woman in good health and CMV-seropositive. Specimen: PBMCs. CDR3: CASIDRILGNTIYF. CDR3 bases: TGTGCCAGCATCGACAGGATTCTCGGAAACACCATATATTTT.